Below are 13 T cell receptor beta chains sequenced from a single sample in a study of cytomegalovirus exposure and HLA in healthy donors. 13 Jbeta primers and 60 Vbeta primers were used for the PCR. Method: immunoSEQ multiplex PCR; TCRdb's copy keeps in-frame clones and lacks some. In the table there are 150,000 to 200,000 clones, 79% of which are singletons. The sequenced material came from PBMCs. The receptor source for this set is a woman aged 25 to 45 in good health and CMV-seropositive.

This clone came up a few times. In DNA form, the CDR3 reads TGCGCCAGCAGCCAAGATCCCAGATCCAACTATGGCTACACCTTC. This gives the protein CASSQDPRSNYGYTF. The chain employs TRBV4-1 and TRBJ1-2; D call uncertain. The length of the CDR3 is 15 residues. Looked up from germline, CDR1 is MGHRA and CDR2 is YSYEKL. The V end lost 0 bases, the J end lost 2 bases, and 10 bases lay between the germline ends.

V is TRBV5-4 and J is TRBJ2-1, with 8 bases lining up with TRBD1. Unmatched junction bases numbered 9, after V lost 3 bases and J lost 1 base. CDR1 and CDR2 (germline): SGHNT, YYREEE (reference sequence). The CDR3 length is 17 residues. The DNA for the CDR3 is TGTGCCAGCAGCTCTTCAGGGGGCGCAGGGTCCTACAATGAGCAGTTCTTC. Its translation is CASSSSGGAGSYNEQFF.

The rearrangement links TRBV4-1 to TRBJ1-4, with 10 bases matching TRBD1. The CDR3 length is 17 residues. V dropped 1 base and J dropped 8; count of bases not matched to a gene: 10. From germline, CDR1 is MGHRA and CDR2 YSYEKL. CDR3 DNA: TGCGCCAGCAGCCAAGTGGGACCGGGACAGGGGAGAGAAAAACTGTTTTTT. It encodes CASSQVGPGQGREKLFF.

The rearrangement links TRBV19 to TRBJ2-7, with 8 bases aligning to TRBD1. After removal of 5 bases from V and 3 bases from J, the junction contained 9 bases not matched to a gene. The CDR3 extends over 15 amino acids. Germline CDR1 is LNHDA and CDR2 is SQIVND (reference sequence). CDR3 coding DNA: TGTGCCAGTAGTCTCGGACAGGGATATCACTACGAGCAGTACTTC. Its translation is CASSLGQGYHYEQYF.

V gene TRBV4-1 combines with J gene TRBJ1-2; D is unresolved. The CDR3 length is 16 residues. CDR1 is MGHRA and CDR2 is YSYEKL in the germline V gene. V lost 5 bases, J lost 5 bases, and 21 bases lay in between. This CDR3 is CASSEQTIFRTYGYTF. The CDR3 coding sequence is TGCGCCAGCAGCGAACAGACTATATTCAGGACGTATGGCTACACCTTC.

This clone was recorded a few times. The chain links TRBV29-1 to TRBJ2-2, with 10 bases that match TRBD1. The ends lost 4 bases at V and 4 bases at J; junction bases unmatched: 6. This CDR3 has 15 amino acids. Looked up from germline, CDR1 is SQVTM and CDR2 is ANQGSEA. DNA for the CDR3: TGCAGCGTTGTTGGGGGACAGGGGACCACCGGGGAGCTGTTTTTT. Protein: CSVVGGQGTTGELFF.

The chain combines TRBV9 with TRBJ1-2; tentatively, D is TRBD1 (5 bases). The CDR3 covers 14 residues. V shed 3 bases and J shed 8 bases, with 17 bases lying between them. Germline V gives CDR1 SGDLS, CDR2 YYNGEE. CDR3 protein: CASSADPAGQGYTF. The CDR3 region has the DNA TGTGCCAGCAGCGCAGACCCCGCAGGGCAGGGCTACACCTTC.

The chain has TRBV5-1 and TRBJ1-5, with D possibly matching TRBD1 (5 bases). The CDR3 is 14 amino acids. From germline, CDR1 is SGHRS and CDR2 YFSETQ. Trimming left V 4 bases short and J 1 base short, with 9 bases between. The CDR3 region has the DNA TGCGCCAGCAGCGACCCAGGGAGCAATCAGCCCCAGCATTTT. Its translation is CASSDPGSNQPQHF.

CDR3 amino acids: CASSLSGTGILGAQYF. Here the CDR3 DNA reads TGTGCCAGCAGCTTATCCGGGACAGGGATTTTAGGGGCCCAGTACTTC. The V call is TRBV7-2, the J call TRBJ2-5; 9 bases are a match to TRBD1. Germline-derived CDR1 and CDR2 are SGHTA and FQGNSA. Trimming removed 2 bases from V and 9 bases from J; junction bases left unmatched: 13. The CDR3 length is 16 residues.

The chain combines TRBV15 with TRBJ2-1, with 8 bases that match TRBD1. CDR3 size: 16 residues. The V and J ends lost 5 bases and 9 bases, in that order; junction bases with no gene match: 15. In germline, CDR1 is LNHNV, CDR2 YYDKDF (reference sequence). This CDR3 reads CATSLERWQGAGEQFF. The CDR3 DNA reads as TGTGCCACCAGCCTAGAGAGGTGGCAGGGGGCAGGTGAGCAGTTCTTC.

This clone has only one observation. This rearrangement joins TRBV5-1 to TRBJ1-2, with D unresolved. Germline V CDR1 and CDR2: SGHRS, YFSETQ. Trimming removed 5 bases at V and 4 bases at J, with 3 bases between. The CDR3 has 10 amino acids. The DNA of the CDR3 is TGCGCCAGCAGTAGCTATGGCTACACCTTC. As protein: CASSSYGYTF.

This clone has a single count. One end of the junction varies from germline; a read error may be responsible. The V and J genes are TRBV18 and TRBJ1-5, with D unclear. The CDR3 totals 13 residues. Germline CDR1 and CDR2: KGHSH and LQKENI. The CDR3 bases are TGTGCCAGCTCGCCACAATATGATCAGCCCCAGCATTTT. Amino acid sequence: CASSPQYDQPQHF.

The V gene is TRBV5-5, the J gene TRBJ1-4, with D unclear. The germline V gene has CDR1 SGHKS and CDR2 YYEKEE (reference sequence). The germline V and J ends were trimmed by 4 bases and 4 bases, with 11 bases remaining between them. This CDR3 has 14 residues. The CDR3 DNA follows: TGTGCCAGCAGCATAAGGGAGTATAATGAAAAACTGTTTTTT. This translates into CASSIREYNEKLFF.